This record concerns one TCR beta chain sequence. No antigen is known for it. The germline CDR1 and CDR2 sequences are SGHTA and FQGNSA. Trimming at V came to 4 bases and at J to 5 bases, leaving 11 bases not matched to a gene. This CDR3 has 16 amino acids. These data originate in a study of cytomegalovirus exposure and HLA in healthy donors. At the level of the study: The 120 or so validation repertoires were produced on the same platform as the 550 to 700 repertoires of the first cohort. This was reported in a later analysis. Whole-study findings and limits: The tendency of first-cohort TCR clusters to co-occur in the 100 to 150 validation repertoires emerged from a later analysis. The authors enumerated some 160 TCR beta chains as linked to cytomegalovirus.

The roughly 120-subject validation cohort, separate from the roughly 700-subject first cohort, included the donors. Generated by immunoSEQ multiplex PCR, the TCRdb table keeps only in-frame clones and is missing some. The repertoire includes fewer than 130,000 clones, about nine tenths of them detected once, and around 1.8% sits in the top ten. This receptor was taken from a woman between 18 and 29 years old in good health and CMV-seronegative. Material: PBMCs. V is TRBV7-2 and J is TRBJ2-5; TRBD2 agrees at 9 bases. The CDR3 region is CASSSLGAGGAETQYF. CDR3 nucleotide sequence: TGTGCCAGCAGCTCACTCGGGGCGGGAGGGGCGGAGACCCAGTACTTC.